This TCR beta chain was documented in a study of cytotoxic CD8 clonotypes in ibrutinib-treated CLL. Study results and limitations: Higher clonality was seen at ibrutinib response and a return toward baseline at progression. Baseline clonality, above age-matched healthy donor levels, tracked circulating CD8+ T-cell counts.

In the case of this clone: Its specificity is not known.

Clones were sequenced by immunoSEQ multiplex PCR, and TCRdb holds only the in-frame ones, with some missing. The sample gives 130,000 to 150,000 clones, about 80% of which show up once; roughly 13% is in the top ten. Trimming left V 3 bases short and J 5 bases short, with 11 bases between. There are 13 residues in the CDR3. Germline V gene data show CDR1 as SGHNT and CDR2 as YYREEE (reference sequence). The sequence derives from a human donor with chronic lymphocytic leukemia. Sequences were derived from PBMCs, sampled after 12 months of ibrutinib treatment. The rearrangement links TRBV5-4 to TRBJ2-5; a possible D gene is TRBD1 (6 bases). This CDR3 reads CASSSGARETQYF. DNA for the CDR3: TGTGCCAGCAGCTCAGGGGCACGGGAGACCCAGTACTTC.